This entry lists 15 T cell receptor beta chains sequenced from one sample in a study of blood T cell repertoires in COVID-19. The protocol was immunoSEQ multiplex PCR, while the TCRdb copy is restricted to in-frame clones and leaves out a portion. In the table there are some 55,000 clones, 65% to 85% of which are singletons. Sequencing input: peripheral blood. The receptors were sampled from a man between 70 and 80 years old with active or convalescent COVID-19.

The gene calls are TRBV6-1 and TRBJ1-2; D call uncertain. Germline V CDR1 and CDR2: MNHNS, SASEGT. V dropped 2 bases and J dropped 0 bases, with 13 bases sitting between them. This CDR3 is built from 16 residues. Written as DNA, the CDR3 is TGTGCCAGCAGTGAAAATAGTGGACTACCTAACTATGGCTACACCTTC. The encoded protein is CASSENSGLPNYGYTF.

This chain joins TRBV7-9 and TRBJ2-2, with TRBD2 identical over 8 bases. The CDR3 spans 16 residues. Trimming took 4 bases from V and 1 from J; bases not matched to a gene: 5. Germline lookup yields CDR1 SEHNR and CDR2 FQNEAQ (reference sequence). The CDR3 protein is CASSWDAGGNTGELFF. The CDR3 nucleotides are TGTGCCAGCAGCTGGGACGCGGGGGGGAACACCGGGGAGCTGTTTTTT. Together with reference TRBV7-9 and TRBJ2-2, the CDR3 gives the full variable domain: DTGVSQNPRHKITKRGQNVTFRCDPISEHNRLYWYRQTLGQGPEFLTYFQNEAQLEKSRLLSDRFSAERPKGSFSTLEIQRTEQGDSAMYLCASSWDAGGNTGELFFGEGSRLTVL.

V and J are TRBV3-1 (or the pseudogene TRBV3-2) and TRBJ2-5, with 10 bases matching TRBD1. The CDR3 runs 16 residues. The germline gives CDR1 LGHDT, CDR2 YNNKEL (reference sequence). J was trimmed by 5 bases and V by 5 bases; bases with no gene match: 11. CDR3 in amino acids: CASSSHGQGVRETQYF. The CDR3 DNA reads TGTGCCAGCAGCTCCCATGGACAGGGGGTACGGGAGACCCAGTACTTC.

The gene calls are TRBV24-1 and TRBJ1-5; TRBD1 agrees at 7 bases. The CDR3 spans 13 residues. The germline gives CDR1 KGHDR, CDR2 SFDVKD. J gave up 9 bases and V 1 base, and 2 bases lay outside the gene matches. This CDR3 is CATSDFPGGPQHF. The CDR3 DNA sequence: TGTGCCACCAGTGATTTCCCAGGGGGGCCCCAGCATTTT.

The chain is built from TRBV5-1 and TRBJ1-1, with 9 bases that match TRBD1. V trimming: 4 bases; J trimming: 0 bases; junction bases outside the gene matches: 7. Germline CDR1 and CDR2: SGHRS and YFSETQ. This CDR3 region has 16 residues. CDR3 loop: CASSPRTGAMNTEAFF. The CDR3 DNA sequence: TGCGCCAGCAGCCCCCGGACAGGGGCTATGAACACTGAAGCTTTCTTT. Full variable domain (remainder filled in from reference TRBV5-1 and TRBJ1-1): KAGVTQTPRYLIKTRGQQVTLSCSPISGHRSVSWYQQTPGQGLQFLFEYFSETQRNKGNFPGRFSGRQFSNSRSEMNVSTLELGDSALYLCASSPRTGAMNTEAFFGQGTRLTVV.

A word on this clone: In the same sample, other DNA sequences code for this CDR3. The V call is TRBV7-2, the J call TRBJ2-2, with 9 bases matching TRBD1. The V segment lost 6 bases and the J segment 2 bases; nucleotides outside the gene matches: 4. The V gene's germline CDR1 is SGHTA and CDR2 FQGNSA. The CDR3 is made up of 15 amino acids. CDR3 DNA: TGTGCCAGCAGACCCACAGGGGGCAACACCGGGGAGCTGTTTTTT. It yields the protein CASRPTGGNTGELFF.

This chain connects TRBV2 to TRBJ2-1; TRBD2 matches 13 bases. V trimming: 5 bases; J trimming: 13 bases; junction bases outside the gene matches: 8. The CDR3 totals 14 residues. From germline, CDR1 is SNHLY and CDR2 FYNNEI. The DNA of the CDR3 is TGTGCCAGCAGTACCGGGACTAGCGGGGAAATTCAGTTCTTC. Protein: CASSTGTSGEIQFF.

In DNA form, the CDR3 reads TGTGCCAGCAGCTTGGGACATCCGAACACCGGGGAGCTGTTTTTT. This gives the protein CASSLGHPNTGELFF. The chain carries TRBV5-5 and TRBJ2-2; no clear D. The CDR3 loop spans 15 amino acids. The V gene lost 0 bases and the J gene lost 0 bases, with 6 bases spanning the gap. Germline lookup yields CDR1 SGHKS and CDR2 YYEKEE (reference sequence).

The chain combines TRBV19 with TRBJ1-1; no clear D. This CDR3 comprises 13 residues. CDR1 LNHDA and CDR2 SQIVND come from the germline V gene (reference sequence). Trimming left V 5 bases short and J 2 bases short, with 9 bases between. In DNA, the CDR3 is TGTGCCAGTAGTGGGAGACCAAACACTGAAGCTTTCTTT. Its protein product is CASSGRPNTEAFF.

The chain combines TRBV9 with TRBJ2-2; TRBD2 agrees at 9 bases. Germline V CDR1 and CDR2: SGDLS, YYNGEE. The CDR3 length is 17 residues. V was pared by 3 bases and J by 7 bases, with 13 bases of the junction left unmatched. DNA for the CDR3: TGTGCCAGCAGCGAGGACCCCCCCGGGACTAGCCACGGGGAGCTGTTTTTT. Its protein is CASSEDPPGTSHGELFF. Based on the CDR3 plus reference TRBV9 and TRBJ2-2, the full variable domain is DSGVTQTPKHLITATGQRVTLRCSPRSGDLSVYWYQQSLDQGLQFLIQYYNGEERAKGNILERFSAQQFPDLHSELNLSSLELGDSALYFCASSEDPPGTSHGELFFGEGSRLTVL.

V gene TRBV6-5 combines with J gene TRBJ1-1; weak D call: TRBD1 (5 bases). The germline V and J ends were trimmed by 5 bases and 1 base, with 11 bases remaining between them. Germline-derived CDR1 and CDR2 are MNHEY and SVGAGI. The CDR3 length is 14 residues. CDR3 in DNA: TGTGCCAGCAGTCCCAGGGCATGGAACACTGAAGCTTTCTTT. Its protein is CASSPRAWNTEAFF.

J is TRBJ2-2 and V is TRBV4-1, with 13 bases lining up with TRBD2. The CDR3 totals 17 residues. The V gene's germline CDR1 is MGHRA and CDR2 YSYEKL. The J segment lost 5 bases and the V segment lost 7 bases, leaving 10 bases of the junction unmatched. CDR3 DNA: TGCGCCAGCACCACTTCACTAGCGGGAGGGGGAACCGGGGAGCTGTTTTTT. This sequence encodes CASTTSLAGGGTGELFF.

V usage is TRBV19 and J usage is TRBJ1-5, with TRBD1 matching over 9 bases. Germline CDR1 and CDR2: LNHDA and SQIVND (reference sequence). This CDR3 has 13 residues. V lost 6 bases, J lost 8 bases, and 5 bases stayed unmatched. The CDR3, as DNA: TGTGCCAGTAGCCCGGGACAGGGTGAGCCCCAGCATTTT. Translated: CASSPGQGEPQHF.

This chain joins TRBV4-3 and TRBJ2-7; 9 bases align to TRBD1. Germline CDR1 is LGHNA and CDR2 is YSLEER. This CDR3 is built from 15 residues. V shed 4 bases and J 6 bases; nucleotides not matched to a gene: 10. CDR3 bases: TGCGCCAGCAGCCCCCCCGGGACAGGGTTTGCCGAGCAGTACTTC. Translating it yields CASSPPGTGFAEQYF.

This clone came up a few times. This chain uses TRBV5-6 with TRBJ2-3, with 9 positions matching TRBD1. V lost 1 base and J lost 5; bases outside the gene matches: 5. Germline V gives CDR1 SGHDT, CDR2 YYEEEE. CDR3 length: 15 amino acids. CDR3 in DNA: TGTGCCAGCAGCTTGTATTGGACAGGGGTAGATACGCAGTATTTT. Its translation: CASSLYWTGVDTQYF.